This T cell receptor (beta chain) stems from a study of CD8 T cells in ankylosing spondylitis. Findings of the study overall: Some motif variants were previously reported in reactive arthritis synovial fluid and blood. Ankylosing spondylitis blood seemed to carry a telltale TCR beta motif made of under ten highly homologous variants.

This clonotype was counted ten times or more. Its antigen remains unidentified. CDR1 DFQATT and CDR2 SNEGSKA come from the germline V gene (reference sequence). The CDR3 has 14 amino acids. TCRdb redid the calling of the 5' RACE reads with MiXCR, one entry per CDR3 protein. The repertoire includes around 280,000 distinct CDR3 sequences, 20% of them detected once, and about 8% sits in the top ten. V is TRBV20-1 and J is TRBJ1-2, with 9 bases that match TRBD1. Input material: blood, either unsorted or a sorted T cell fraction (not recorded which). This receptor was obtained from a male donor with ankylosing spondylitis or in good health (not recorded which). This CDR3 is CSAGQGSRDYGYTF. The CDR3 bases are TGCAGCGCGGGACAGGGAAGCAGAGACTATGGCTACACCTTC.